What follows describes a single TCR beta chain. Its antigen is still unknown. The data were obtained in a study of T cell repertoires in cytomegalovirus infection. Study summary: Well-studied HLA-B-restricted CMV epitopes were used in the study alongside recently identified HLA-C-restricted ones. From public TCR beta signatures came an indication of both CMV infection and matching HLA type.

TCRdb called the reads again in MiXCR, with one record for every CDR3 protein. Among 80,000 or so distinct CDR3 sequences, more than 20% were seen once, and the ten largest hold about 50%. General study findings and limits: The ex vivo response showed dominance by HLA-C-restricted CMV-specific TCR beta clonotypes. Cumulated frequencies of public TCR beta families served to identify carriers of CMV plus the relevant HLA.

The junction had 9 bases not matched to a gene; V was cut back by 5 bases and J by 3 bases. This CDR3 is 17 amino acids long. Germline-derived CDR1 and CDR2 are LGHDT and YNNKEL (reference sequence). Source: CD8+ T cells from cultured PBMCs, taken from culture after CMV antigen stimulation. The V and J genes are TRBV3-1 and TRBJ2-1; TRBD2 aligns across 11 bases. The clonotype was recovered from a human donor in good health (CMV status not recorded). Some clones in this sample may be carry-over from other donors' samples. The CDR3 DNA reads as TGTGCCAGCAGCGACGAGACTAGCGGGACTTTCTACAATGAGCAGTTCTTC. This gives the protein CASSDETSGTFYNEQFF.